This T cell receptor (beta chain) emerged from a study of spatial heterogeneity in lung cancer. Study in general: The average appearance count of each unique TCR and UMI combination in raw reads was more than 9.5.

The time point was: sample taken at primary tumor resection. No cells were sorted before sequencing. The whole RNA sequenced was extracted from tumor, nontumor lung or frozen PBMC. Samples were obtained from around 72 donors, all untreated early-stage non-small cell lung cancer patients. The CDR3 runs to 13 residues. Germline-derived CDR1 and CDR2 are MNHEY and SVGEGT. Losses at the gene ends were 7 bases for V and 4 bases for J; bases not matched to a gene: 6. In this sample, this clonotype turned up many times. This beta chain represents an off-target read in a library built for alpha chains; its size is of limited meaning. Carried by each TCR cDNA molecule was a unique molecular identifier. TCRdb used MiXCR to reprocess the 5' RACE reads, holding one entry per CDR3 protein. The profile covers some 12,000 distinct CDR3 sequences, with roughly 6.2% appearing a single time and about a tenth taken by the ten largest.

The chain is built from TRBV6-2 or TRBV6-3 and TRBJ2-7, with TRBD2 matching over 8 bases. The sample consisted of normal lung tissue next to the tumor, taken at surgery. The TCR was taken from a male donor with early-stage non-small cell lung cancer. DNA of the CDR3: TGTGCCAGCAAGGGGAGCGGGAGATACGAGCAGTACTTC. The encoded protein is CASKGSGRYEQYF.